This TCR beta chain was documented in a study of T-cell reconstitution after alpha-beta-depleted transplantation in children. Trimming pared 0 bases from V and 4 bases from J, leaving 7 bases between. Germline CDR1 is LNHNV and CDR2 is YYDKDF (reference sequence). CDR3 length: 13 residues. Unique molecular identifiers featured in how the TCRbeta library was prepared. TCRdb analysed the PCR reads with MiXCR anew, one entry per CDR3 protein. The table records about 120,000 distinct CDR3 sequences, 10% of them present only once. Sequencing used PBMCs, obtained before TCRalphabeta/CD19-depleted stem cell transplant. The sequence was obtained from a boy between 2 and 10 years old with acute lymphoblastic leukemia, due to receive a stem cell transplant. The rearrangement links TRBV15 to TRBJ2-7; no definite D call. Here the CDR3 reads CATSREGGYEQYF. CDR3 bases: TGTGCCACCAGCAGAGAGGGTGGTTACGAGCAGTACTTC.